Each of the 26 T cell receptor beta chains below was sequenced from the same sample in a study of cytomegalovirus exposure and HLA in healthy donors. This PCR relied on a set of 60 Vbeta primers and 13 Jbeta primers. Sequencing was performed with immunoSEQ multiplex PCR; in TCRdb, only in-frame clones are kept and a portion is missing. The data hold tens of thousands of clones, with around 80% observed a single time. The sequencing sample was made of PBMCs. The receptors shown here come from a male donor in good health and CMV-seropositive.

This chain joins TRBV7-2 and TRBJ2-7, with D perhaps matching TRBD1 (5 bases). V gave up 2 bases and J gave up 0 bases, with 11 bases separating them. Germline CDR1 SGHTA, CDR2 FQGNSA. CDR3 length: 15 amino acids. The chain's CDR3 is CASSLSRQISYEQYF. For the CDR3, the DNA is TGTGCCAGCAGCTTATCCCGACAGATCTCCTACGAGCAGTACTTC.

V and J are TRBV19 and TRBJ1-3; tentative D call: TRBD1 (6 bases). The CDR3 spans 14 residues. The germline gives CDR1 LNHDA, CDR2 SQIVND (reference sequence). V lost 8 bases and J 4 bases, leaving 15 bases between the germline ends. The CDR3 region has the DNA TGTGCCAGTCATGTACAGGGCTCAGGAAACACCATATATTTT. This sequence encodes CASHVQGSGNTIYF.

The chain combines TRBV7-2 with TRBJ2-1; 10 bases map to TRBD2. V shed 3 bases, J shed 0 bases, and the junction held 5 bases outside the gene matches. Germline V gene data show CDR1 as SGHTA and CDR2 as FQGNSA. The CDR3 is made up of 17 amino acids. This CDR3 reads CASSFPSGGSSYNEQFF. DNA of the CDR3: TGTGCCAGCAGCTTTCCTAGCGGGGGCTCCTCCTACAATGAGCAGTTCTTC.

This clone has only one observation. The V and J genes are TRBV4-2 and TRBJ2-7; D not resolved. The CDR3 contains 13 residues. Germline CDR1 and CDR2: LGHNA and YNFKEQ. Trimming took off 1 base at V and 3 bases at J, with 7 bases between the two ends. The CDR3 bases are TGTGCCAGCAGCCAAGCAACTGACTACGAGCAGTACTTC. It specifies CASSQATDYEQYF.

The CDR3: CASSPGTSGVRETQYF. The CDR3 coding sequence is TGTGCCAGCAGCCCGGGGACTAGCGGGGTTCGAGAGACCCAGTACTTC. The chain couples TRBV9 to TRBJ2-5, with TRBD2 identical over 13 bases. V was clipped by 4 bases and J by 4 bases; unmatched bases: 7. There are 16 residues in the CDR3. CDR1 and CDR2 (germline): SGDLS, YYNGEE.

The chain joins TRBV28 to TRBJ1-2; 9 bases match TRBD1. CDR1 is MDHEN and CDR2 is SYDVKM in the germline V gene. CDR3 length equals 14 residues. V was pared by 6 bases and J by 8 bases, with 10 bases of the junction left unmatched. In DNA, the CDR3 is TGTGCCAGCAGAAACCTAGGGACAGGGTACGGCTACACCTTC. This encodes CASRNLGTGYGYTF.

The chain joins TRBV28 to TRBJ2-3, with 13 bases aligning to TRBD2. V was pared by 3 bases and J by 0 bases, with 21 bases of the junction left unmatched. This CDR3 comprises 23 residues. CDR1 is MDHEN and CDR2 is SYDVKM in the germline V gene. For the CDR3, the DNA is TGTGCCAGCAGTTTTCCGCTCTACTCGGGACTAGCGGGAACTAGCCTGAGCACAGATACGCAGTATTTT. It translates to CASSFPLYSGLAGTSLSTDTQYF.

In this sample, this clone turned up a few times. The CDR3 nucleotides are TGCGCCAGCAGCCGCTCTAGCGACACCGGGGAGCTGTTTTTT. Translated: CASSRSSDTGELFF. The chain has TRBV5-1 and TRBJ2-2, with TRBD2 as a possible D gene (6 bases). Trimming shortened V by 4 bases and J by 3 bases, and 10 bases separated the two germline ends. Germline loops: CDR1 SGHRS, CDR2 YFSETQ. The CDR3 covers 14 residues. The full variable domain, rest sourced from reference TRBV5-1 and TRBJ2-2, is KAGVTQTPRYLIKTRGQQVTLSCSPISGHRSVSWYQQTPGQGLQFLFEYFSETQRNKGNFPGRFSGRQFSNSRSEMNVSTLELGDSALYLCASSRSSDTGELFFGEGSRLTVL.

This chain joins TRBV19 and TRBJ1-1; D possibly corresponds to TRBD1 (6 bases). Per germline, CDR1 LNHDA and CDR2 SQIVND (reference sequence). Deletions cut 1 base from V and 6 bases from J, with 15 bases between. CDR3 size: 15 residues. The CDR3 DNA sequence: TGTGCCAGTAGTATAGTTGACAGGTTGCTTTCTGAAGCTTTCTTT. It encodes CASSIVDRLLSEAFF.

V gene TRBV10-2 combines with J gene TRBJ1-1; D call uncertain. The germline V gene encodes CDR1 WSHSY and CDR2 SAAADI. Trimming pared 0 bases from V and 3 bases from J, leaving 8 bases between. CDR3 length: 14 amino acids. The CDR3 is CASSESGSHTEAFF. The CDR3 coding sequence is TGCGCCAGCAGTGAGTCGGGCAGCCACACTGAAGCTTTCTTT.

Notes on this clone: An end of the junction differs from the germline gene, which may be a read error. The CDR3 sequence: CASSIGGQNTEASF. CDR3 nucleotide sequence: TGTGCCAGTAGTATAGGTGGACAGAACACTGAAGCTTCCTTT. The chain uses TRBV19 and TRBJ1-1; possibly TRBD1 for D (6 bases). The CDR3 has 14 amino acids. Germline V gives CDR1 LNHDA, CDR2 SQIVND (reference sequence).

The chain carries TRBV18 and TRBJ1-1, with D possibly matching TRBD1 (5 bases). The ends were cut back, 8 bases at V and 1 base at J, with 14 bases in the middle. CDR3 length: 14 amino acids. Germline V lookup: CDR1 KGHSH, CDR2 LQKENI. CDR3 coding DNA: TGTGCCAGCGATCTGGGGCAGAAGAACACTGAAGCTTTCTTT. It is translated as CASDLGQKNTEAFF.

As regards this clone: Within the sample, other DNA sequences also encode this same CDR3. The V gene is TRBV28, the J gene TRBJ1-5, with D perhaps TRBD1 (5 bases). The germline V and J ends were trimmed by 1 base and 5 bases, with 12 bases remaining between them. Per germline, CDR1 MDHEN and CDR2 SYDVKM. The CDR3 contains 15 residues. The CDR3 DNA is TGTGCCAGCAGTTTATTAAATTGGGGGGATCAGCCCCAGCATTTT. It yields the protein CASSLLNWGDQPQHF.

This chain uses TRBV9 with TRBJ2-2, with D perhaps matching TRBD2 (7 bases). V was clipped by 4 bases and J by 1 base, with 20 bases between them. The V gene's germline CDR1 is SGDLS and CDR2 YYNGEE. The CDR3 sequence is 18 residues long. Written as DNA, the CDR3 is TGTGCCAGCAGCCCCGGGGAGGGGGTAGCCGGGAACACCGGGGAGCTGTTTTTT. This codes for CASSPGEGVAGNTGELFF.

The chain uses TRBV2 and TRBJ1-2, with TRBD1 matching 8 bases. Germline V gene sequence: CDR1 SNHLY, CDR2 FYNNEI. V gave up 4 bases and J gave up 6 bases; unmatched junction bases: 4. The length of the CDR3 is 13 residues. Here the CDR3 DNA reads TGTGCCAGCAGTGTCGACAGGGGCGATGGCTACACCTTC. Its translation is CASSVDRGDGYTF.

CDR3 DNA: TGTGCCAGCCCCGACCGTGGGGCCTCTGGAAACACCATATATTTT. Residues: CASPDRGASGNTIYF. The chain couples TRBV19 to TRBJ1-3; D might be TRBD1 (5 bases). The CDR3 is 15 residues long. CDR1 and CDR2 from the germline V gene are LNHDA and SQIVND (reference sequence). Trimming left V 9 bases short and J 0 bases short, with 15 bases between.

This rearrangement joins TRBV5-1 to TRBJ2-2; the D gene is possibly TRBD2 (5 bases). Germline-derived CDR1 and CDR2 are SGHRS and YFSETQ. V gave up 1 base and J gave up 0 bases, with 7 bases separating them. The CDR3 extends over 15 amino acids. CDR3: CASSLSSPNTGELFF. Written as DNA, the CDR3 is TGCGCCAGCAGCTTGTCTAGCCCGAACACCGGGGAGCTGTTTTTT.

The CDR3 sequence is CASSEGQGYTDTQYF. The DNA for the CDR3 is TGTGCCAGCAGTGAGGGACAGGGGTACACAGATACGCAGTATTTT. V is TRBV2 and J is TRBJ2-3; 10 bases map to TRBD1. The germline V gene has CDR1 SNHLY and CDR2 FYNNEI. Germline trimming cut 3 bases from V and 2 bases from J; bases unmatched to any gene: 2. CDR3 size: 15 residues.

This sequence joins TRBV18 and TRBJ1-2; the D is unclear. V dropped 2 bases and J dropped 4 bases, with 14 bases sitting between them. Germline lookup yields CDR1 KGHSH and CDR2 LQKENI. The CDR3 is made up of 15 amino acids. CDR3 DNA: TGTGCCAGCTCACCAGTCGGCCCGGACTTCTATGGCTACACCTTC. Translation: CASSPVGPDFYGYTF. The whole variable domain, filled in from reference TRBV18 and TRBJ1-2, reads NAGVMQNPRHLVRRRGQEARLRCSPMKGHSHVYWYRQLPEEGLKFMVYLQKENIIDESGMPKERFSAEFPKEGPSILRIQQVVRGDSAAYFCASSPVGPDFYGYTFGSGTRLTVV.

The genes are TRBV27 and TRBJ1-2; D perhaps matches TRBD1 (6 bases). This CDR3 region has 13 residues. The germline V and J ends were trimmed by 6 bases and 8 bases, with 16 bases remaining between them. From germline, CDR1 is MNHEY and CDR2 SMNVEV (reference sequence). The CDR3 protein is CASREQGRGGYTF. DNA of the CDR3: TGTGCCAGCAGGGAACAGGGTAGAGGAGGCTACACCTTC.

This sequence joins TRBV9 and TRBJ1-2, with 7 nucleotides matching TRBD1. From germline, CDR1 is SGDLS and CDR2 YYNGEE. The junction had 5 bases not matched to a gene; V was cut back by 3 bases and J by 6 bases. The CDR3 contains 13 residues. In DNA, the CDR3 is TGTGCCAGCAGCGGACACACAGGGGATGGCTACACCTTC. Translation gives CASSGHTGDGYTF. Variable domain in full (rest from reference TRBV9 and TRBJ1-2): DSGVTQTPKHLITATGQRVTLRCSPRSGDLSVYWYQQSLDQGLQFLIQYYNGEERAKGNILERFSAQQFPDLHSELNLSSLELGDSALYFCASSGHTGDGYTFGSGTRLTVV.

The CDR3 DNA reads TGCAGTGCTTTCACAGGGCAGCGAGCTTTCTTT. Its translation is CSAFTGQRAFF. V is TRBV20-1 and J is TRBJ1-1, with a possible D match to TRBD1 (6 bases). Trimming cost V 5 bases and J 10 bases, with 14 bases left between them. The CDR3 is made up of 11 amino acids. Germline V gene lookup returns CDR1 DFQATT and CDR2 SNEGSKA (reference sequence).

CDR3 DNA sequence: TGTGCCAGCAGTCATAGAGGAACCTACGAGCAGTACTTC. This translates into CASSHRGTYEQYF. This chain uses TRBV27 with TRBJ2-7; no reliable D call. The CDR3 contains 13 residues. CDR1 and CDR2 (germline): MNHEY, SMNVEV (reference sequence). Between the trimmed V and J ends, which lost 5 bases and 2 bases, there was a span of 10 bases.

V and J are TRBV7-2 and TRBJ2-2; the D gene is possibly TRBD2 (5 bases). Germline V gene lookup returns CDR1 SGHTA and CDR2 FQGNSA. This CDR3 is built from 15 residues. V dropped 1 base and J dropped 2 bases, with 8 bases sitting between them. The CDR3 region has the DNA TGTGCCAGCAGCTTAGGGGGAGTAAACACCGGGGAGCTGTTTTTT. This sequence encodes CASSLGGVNTGELFF.

V and J are TRBV28 and TRBJ2-7; D is possibly TRBD1 (5 bases). Germline V gene data show CDR1 as MDHEN and CDR2 as SYDVKM. V lost 5 bases, J lost 5 bases, and 16 bases lay in between. CDR3 length equals 14 residues. In DNA form, the CDR3 reads TGTGCCAGCAGTCAAACTTCAGACAGAAACGAGCAGTACTTC. This translates into CASSQTSDRNEQYF. The variable domain in full, with the rest retrieved from reference TRBV28 and TRBJ2-7, is DVKVTQSSRYLVKRTGEKVFLECVQDMDHENMFWYRQDPGLGLRLIYFSYDVKMKEKGDIPEGYSVSREKKERFSLILESASTNQTSMYLCASSQTSDRNEQYFGPGTRLTVT.

This clone was counted a single time. This sequence joins TRBV27 and TRBJ2-1; weak D call: TRBD1 (6 bases). The CDR3 runs to 15 residues. Germline lookup yields CDR1 MNHEY and CDR2 SMNVEV (reference sequence). The V end lost 5 bases, the J end lost 15 bases, and 26 bases lay between the germline ends. DNA of the CDR3: TGTGCCAGCAGTCCGAGGGGGTCTGTCACAATGGGTGGGTTCTTC. Its protein is CASSPRGSVTMGGFF.